The 23 T cell receptor beta chains reported below all come from one sample, sequenced in a study of Ad26.COV2.S vaccination and SARS-CoV-2 variants. Treatment here: some 20 received Ad26.COV2.S at low or high dose, single or two shots; roughly five received placebo; per-sample allocation not given. Specimen acquisition occurred on day 63 following the initial vaccine or placebo injection. Generated by immunoSEQ multiplex PCR, the TCRdb table keeps only in-frame clones and is missing some. The sample comprises about 500,000 clones, 80% to 90% of which are singletons, and over 1.5% rests with the top ten. The source material was peripheral blood, sampled in a trial of Ad26.COV2.S vaccine versus placebo. The receptors derive from a person aged 18-60 years who received the Ad26.COV2.S COVID-19 vaccine or a placebo.

CDR3 residues: CASNGQLRSPLHF. DNA for the CDR3: TGTGCCAGCAACGGACAGCTCCGGTCACCCCTCCACTTT. This rearrangement joins TRBV28 to TRBJ1-6; TRBD1 might be the D (6 bases). The germline V and J ends were trimmed by 7 bases and 10 bases, with 14 bases remaining between them. CDR3 size: 13 residues. Germline V gene lookup returns CDR1 MDHEN and CDR2 SYDVKM. The whole variable domain, filled in from reference TRBV28 and TRBJ1-6, reads DVKVTQSSRYLVKRTGEKVFLECVQDMDHENMFWYRQDPGLGLRLIYFSYDVKMKEKGDIPEGYSVSREKKERFSLILESASTNQTSMYLCASNGQLRSPLHFGNGTRLTVT.

The rearrangement links TRBV6-5 to TRBJ1-3, with D possibly matching TRBD1 (5 bases). V was shortened by 2 bases and J by 0 bases, with 11 bases between the two germline ends. CDR1 is MNHEY, CDR2 SVGAGI, per germline. This CDR3 spans 16 amino acids. CDR3 sequence reads: CASSYGGGSSGNTIYF. DNA for the CDR3: TGTGCCAGCAGTTACGGGGGGGGGAGCTCTGGAAACACCATATATTTT.

J is TRBJ1-2 and V is TRBV30; 7 bases are a match to TRBD1. J gave up 8 bases and V 0 bases, and 9 bases lay outside the gene matches. Per germline, CDR1 GTSNPN and CDR2 SVGIG (reference sequence). The CDR3 has 14 amino acids. This CDR3 is CAWSVRHRGEGYTF. Written as DNA, the CDR3 is TGTGCCTGGAGTGTACGGCACAGGGGAGAGGGCTACACCTTC.

This chain links TRBV27 with TRBJ2-1, with 10 bases identical to TRBD2. This CDR3 spans 15 amino acids. CDR1 and CDR2 (germline): MNHEY, SMNVEV (reference sequence). J lost 6 bases, V lost 3 bases, and 5 bases had no gene match. The DNA for the CDR3 is TGTGCCAGCAGTTTCCTAGCGGGGGCCACCAATGAGCAGTTCTTC. Protein product: CASSFLAGATNEQFF.

The chain links TRBV9 to TRBJ1-1; no firm D call. CDR1 and CDR2 from the germline V gene are SGDLS and YYNGEE. This CDR3 contains 12 residues. V lost 5 bases and J lost 6, with 11 bases in between. CDR3 DNA: TGTGCCAGCAGACCTGACACGCCTGAAGCTTTCTTT. It yields the protein CASRPDTPEAFF.

V usage is TRBV24-1 and J usage is TRBJ2-1; the D call may be TRBD1 or TRBD2 (7 bases each). The CDR3 is made up of 16 amino acids. CDR1 KGHDR and CDR2 SFDVKD come from the germline V gene. Trimming removed 2 bases at V and 3 bases at J, with 13 bases between. CDR3 amino acids: CATSDSRGGVYNEQFF. CDR3 in DNA: TGTGCCACCAGTGATTCCAGGGGGGGCGTCTACAATGAGCAGTTCTTC.

The chain has TRBV9 and TRBJ1-4; weak D call: TRBD1 (6 bases). Germline lookup yields CDR1 SGDLS and CDR2 YYNGEE. CDR3 length equals 15 residues. The V and J ends lost 0 bases and 5 bases respectively, with 11 bases between them. CDR3 sequence: CASSVGGAQNEKLFF. CDR3 nucleotides: TGTGCCAGCAGCGTAGGGGGGGCCCAAAATGAAAAACTGTTTTTT.

This clone was detected only once. The V and J genes are TRBV5-1 and TRBJ2-3; 9 bases map to TRBD2. The CDR3 is 15 residues long. Germline loops: CDR1 SGHRS, CDR2 YFSETQ. The V segment lost 2 bases and the J segment 8 bases; nucleotides outside the gene matches: 9. In DNA form, the CDR3 reads TGCGCCAGCAGCTTTAGCGGGAGTCCCCCTCCTACGCAGTATTTT. Protein sequence: CASSFSGSPPPTQYF.

J is TRBJ2-7 and V is TRBV3-1 (or the pseudogene TRBV3-2), with a weak D call TRBD2 (6 bases). Trimming stripped 4 bases from V and 0 bases from J, with 10 bases between. The CDR3 contains 14 residues. The germline V gene has CDR1 LGHDT and CDR2 YNNKEL (reference sequence). The DNA for the CDR3 is TGTGCCAGCAGCCCTCGGACTACCTCCTACGAGCAGTACTTC. Its protein product is CASSPRTTSYEQYF.

This chain joins TRBV11-3 and TRBJ2-1; 14 nucleotides line up with TRBD2. The junction had 8 bases not matched to a gene; V was cut back by 5 bases and J by 2 bases. Germline CDR1 reads SGHNT; CDR2 reads YENEEA. This CDR3 has 18 amino acids. The CDR3 region is CASSPPRTSGGTYNEQFF. CDR3 bases: TGTGCCAGCAGCCCACCAAGGACTAGCGGGGGGACCTACAATGAGCAGTTCTTC.

The chain joins TRBV2 to TRBJ2-3; the D call may be TRBD1 or TRBD2 (5 bases each). This CDR3 comprises 15 residues. Germline V gene lookup returns CDR1 SNHLY and CDR2 FYNNEI. Between the trimmed V and J ends, which lost 6 bases and 2 bases, there was a span of 15 bases. CDR3: CASRGPVGATDTQYF. CDR3 bases: TGTGCCAGCAGGGGGCCTGTGGGAGCCACAGATACGCAGTATTTT.

V usage is TRBV9 and J usage is TRBJ2-1, with no clear D. Trimming removed 3 bases from V and 4 bases from J, with 17 bases in between. Germline V gene lookup returns CDR1 SGDLS and CDR2 YYNGEE. CDR3 length: 16 residues. The CDR3 coding sequence is TGTGCCAGCAGCGCCCCTACCGGGCCCGGGTACAATGAGCAGTTCTTC. This gives the protein CASSAPTGPGYNEQFF.

The rearrangement uses TRBV2 and TRBJ1-1; no firm D call. CDR1 is SNHLY, CDR2 FYNNEI, per germline. Trimming shortened V by 7 bases and J by 6 bases, and 18 bases separated the two germline ends. CDR3 length: 14 amino acids. The chain's CDR3 is CASTTKPGGPEAFF. The CDR3 DNA reads as TGTGCCAGCACAACAAAACCGGGAGGCCCTGAAGCTTTCTTT.

The table lists this clone with a count of one. The genes are TRBV18 and TRBJ1-1, with D perhaps matching TRBD1 (5 bases). CDR3 length equals 17 residues. Trimming removed 2 bases from V and 1 base from J, with 17 bases in between. Germline V gene data show CDR1 as KGHSH and CDR2 as LQKENI. The CDR3 loop reads CASSPSSQGTGNTEAFF. For the CDR3, the DNA is TGTGCCAGCTCACCAAGCTCTCAGGGCACGGGGAACACTGAAGCTTTCTTT. The variable domain in full, with the rest retrieved from reference TRBV18 and TRBJ1-1, is NAGVMQNPRHLVRRRGQEARLRCSPMKGHSHVYWYRQLPEEGLKFMVYLQKENIIDESGMPKERFSAEFPKEGPSILRIQQVVRGDSAAYFCASSPSSQGTGNTEAFFGQGTRLTVV.

The chain couples TRBV6-5 to TRBJ1-6; D is ambiguous. The V end lost 0 bases, the J end lost 9 bases, and 15 bases lay between the germline ends. Germline CDR1 MNHEY, CDR2 SVGAGI. The CDR3 is made up of 16 amino acids. The DNA for the CDR3 is TGTGCCAGCAGTTACTCGGGGTTCTCGGCGTCTTCACCCCTCCACTTT. Translated, it gives CASSYSGFSASSPLHF.

The chain has TRBV30 and TRBJ1-5; the D is unclear. The CDR3 loop spans 13 amino acids. CDR1 and CDR2 from the germline V gene are GTSNPN and SVGIG (reference sequence). V was clipped by 3 bases and J by 2 bases, with 8 bases between them. The CDR3 sequence is CAWRGSGNQPQHF. CDR3 nucleotide sequence: TGTGCCTGGAGGGGAAGCGGCAATCAGCCCCAGCATTTT.

The chain has TRBV3-1 (or the pseudogene TRBV3-2) and TRBJ2-5; 13 bases agree with TRBD2. CDR1 is LGHDT and CDR2 is YNNKEL in the germline V gene (reference sequence). V trimming: 5 bases; J trimming: 1 base; junction bases outside the gene matches: 10. The CDR3 is 18 residues long. The DNA for the CDR3 is TGTGCCAGCAGCTTTCGGACTAGCGGGAGTGGGGGCCAAGAGACCCAGTACTTC. This translates into CASSFRTSGSGGQETQYF.

This rearrangement joins TRBV9 to TRBJ1-3; D is unclear. CDR3 length equals 14 residues. Trimming left V 0 bases short and J 4 bases short, with 8 bases between. The germline V gene has CDR1 SGDLS and CDR2 YYNGEE. The chain's CDR3 is CASSVAPEGNTIYF. As DNA, the CDR3 is TGTGCCAGCAGCGTAGCCCCGGAGGGAAACACCATATATTTT.

J is TRBJ2-1 and V is TRBV7-8, with TRBD2 matching 7 bases. Germline V CDR1 and CDR2: SGHVS, FQNEAQ. With 2 bases clipped from V and 0 bases from J, the junction kept 4 bases outside the gene matches. The CDR3 loop spans 16 amino acids. CDR3 amino acids: CASSLKRESSYNEQFF. Written as DNA, the CDR3 is TGTGCCAGCAGCTTAAAGCGGGAAAGCTCCTACAATGAGCAGTTCTTC.

This clone was detected once. The CDR3 sequence: CASSSPEIGFPQETQYF. The CDR3 nucleotides are TGTGCCAGCAGCTCCCCGGAGATCGGATTCCCCCAAGAGACCCAGTACTTC. The chain links TRBV13 to TRBJ2-5; no clear D. The length of the CDR3 is 17 residues. The germline V and J ends were trimmed by 4 bases and 1 base, with 19 bases remaining between them. Germline CDR1 and CDR2: PRHDT and FYEKMQ (reference sequence).

There are a few counts of this clone. The chain joins TRBV6-1 to TRBJ1-6; D unclear. V was clipped by 3 bases and J by 9 bases, with 6 bases between them. The CDR3 runs 12 residues. CDR1 is MNHNS, CDR2 SASEGT, per germline. The CDR3: CASSELFSPLHF. The CDR3 DNA is TGTGCCAGCAGTGAGTTATTTTCACCCCTCCACTTT.

The chain is built from TRBV5-4 and TRBJ2-1; no firm D call. The V and J ends lost 4 bases and 5 bases respectively, with 7 bases between them. The CDR3 contains 12 residues. Germline V lookup: CDR1 SGHNT, CDR2 YYREEE (reference sequence). CDR3: CASSTVNNEQFF. The CDR3 DNA follows: TGTGCCAGCAGCACTGTTAACAATGAGCAGTTCTTC.

The chain carries TRBV18 and TRBJ2-1, with a tentative D call TRBD2 (5 bases). Germline CDR1 reads KGHSH; CDR2 reads LQKENI. Deletions cut 1 base from V and 0 bases from J, with 7 bases between. The CDR3 spans 15 residues. DNA for the CDR3: TGTGCCAGCTCACCACTGGGGAGCTCCTACAATGAGCAGTTCTTC. Protein product: CASSPLGSSYNEQFF. The entire variable domain, with the rest obtained from reference TRBV18 and TRBJ2-1, is as follows: NAGVMQNPRHLVRRRGQEARLRCSPMKGHSHVYWYRQLPEEGLKFMVYLQKENIIDESGMPKERFSAEFPKEGPSILRIQQVVRGDSAAYFCASSPLGSSYNEQFFGPGTRLTVL.